This T cell receptor (beta chain) was identified during a study of CD8 T cells in ankylosing spondylitis. Study results and caveats: What appeared characteristic of ankylosing spondylitis blood was a TCR beta motif of fewer than ten highly homologous variants. Disease-linked clones displayed a CD8+ phenotype and appeared relatively rarely in peripheral blood. From matched ankylosing spondylitis synovial fluid, disease-linked clones were reportedly recovered at significantly enriched levels. Several of the motif variants were reported before in synovial fluid and blood from reactive arthritis.

The CDR3 runs to 16 residues. The ends lost 7 bases at V and 6 bases at J; junction bases unmatched: 11. In making TCR beta libraries, quantitative 5'-RACE with molecular barcodes was used. TCRdb redid the calling of the 5' RACE reads with MiXCR, one entry per CDR3 protein. In the table there are approximately 440,000 distinct CDR3 sequences, under 20% of which are singletons. This clonotype was seen at least ten times. Its target is unknown. The rearrangement joins TRBV12-3 or TRBV12-4 to TRBJ2-2, with TRBD2 matching 10 bases. This TCR derives from a male donor with ankylosing spondylitis. Material for sequencing was blood, either unsorted or a sorted T cell fraction (not recorded which). Here the CDR3 DNA reads TGTGCCAGCACCAAACAACTAGCGGGATTCGCCGGGGAGCTGTTTTTT. Its translation is CASTKQLAGFAGELFF.